What follows describes a single TCR beta chain. This clonotype occurred many times. Its target antigen remains unknown. Nothing much larger sits one base from this clone, and base qualities are not available. Taken from cysteine to phenylalanine, the CDR3 has 15 residues. Only the CDR3 part of the read is kept: 45 bases, read in frame from the first base. V loses 3 bases of germline sequence and J loses 1 base, and the interval between the two ends is 10 bases. Sequences SGHRS (CDR1) and YFSETQ (CDR2) are obtained from the germline V gene. The entry originates in a study of T cells in Graves' hyperthyroidism and ophthalmopathy (dated by TCRdb to the late 2010s). Some background on the complete study: Peripheral blood was sampled at the time of initial diagnosis, prior to any treatment. To identify TCR V-J signatures that set the groups apart, the researchers used a discovery cohort of roughly 100 patients, made up of roughly 45 with Graves' ophthalmopathy and 55 to 65 with stable Graves' hyperthyroidism. Prospective prediction of ophthalmopathy was tested in an independent validation cohort consisting of fewer than 20 hyperthyroidism patients and around 17 patients who later progressed to ophthalmopathy. The roughly 100 discovery patients were randomly divided into training and test sets at a 7:3 ratio. Thyroid tissue and blood T-cell repertoires from roughly six Graves' hyperthyroidism patients were also compared in the study. After sampling, hyperthyroidism patients received methimazole starting at 30 mg daily, and ophthalmopathy patients received high-dose intravenous methylprednisolone. According to the paper, TCR Vbeta CDR3 sequencing was carried out on approximately 140 peripheral blood samples, which came from around 43 ophthalmopathy, 75 to 80 hyperthyroidism and about 17 progressor patients.

The investigation overall reported the following: A 13 V-J signature model separated ophthalmopathy from stable hyperthyroidism, with around 88% sensitivity and 81.08% specificity in cross-validation and 80%/75% in testing. In validation, the model predicted progression to ophthalmopathy a median of about 5.9 months before onset, with roughly 71% sensitivity and roughly 77% specificity. No statistical method was used to set the sample size in advance, and investigators knew the group allocation. Blood samples also contained most of the expanded thyroid clonotypes (frequency above 0.001), which suggests that blood repertoires may reflect thyroid immune responses.

Hyperthyroidism patients were newly diagnosed, with disease duration under 2 months, and aged 18 to 65 years. Any patient with an uncontrolled infection, another autoimmune disease, pregnancy or lactation was excluded. Diagnoses were established on the basis of clinical symptoms, serum thyroxine and TRAb, thyroid ultrasound, and orbital computed tomography. Blood from progressor patients was drawn when they were first diagnosed with hyperthyroidism, before any ophthalmopathy symptoms appeared. Ficoll-Paque density gradient centrifugation was used to isolate PBMCs from approximately 10 ml of fresh peripheral blood. Progressor patients were defined as those initially diagnosed with Graves' hyperthyroidism in whom ophthalmopathy developed during follow-up. Trizol reagent was used to extract total RNA, and RNA quality was then checked on an Agilent 2100 Bioanalyzer. Amplification of TCR beta CDR3 regions was carried out from RNA transcripts. The first round of RT-PCR for the TCR CDR3 was performed with the HTBI primer set and the Qiagen OneStep RT-PCR kit. The libraries were constructed in a second round of multiplex PCR and then size-selected and purified. Paired-end sequencing of the libraries was performed with 100 bp reads on an Illumina HiSeq2000. Regarding the original processing steps: SOAPnuke was used to process the raw data, throwing out any read that contained adapters or uncalled bases, had a mean Phred below 15, or lacked an exact constant-primer or identifier match. COPE v1.2.5 was used to merge high-quality paired reads, and clonotypes were defined as unique nucleotide sequences. MiTCR v1.1 was used to align clonotypes to the IMGT TRBV, TRBD and TRBJ reference segments. The analysis included only V-J combinations with a frequency above 0.0001, which together covered around 99% of the repertoires. The TCS score was defined as F50 (clonal expansion) divided by E x V (chaos), with BLOSUM62-based TCRdist calculated between CDR3 peptides within each V-J. Welch's t-statistics and random forest reduced 500 to 550 V-J features to 10 to 15, which were used in a naive Bayes classifier (R e1071). TCRdb reprocessed the public reads (quality trimming at Q25 with fastp, clone calling with MiXCR) and kept in-frame beta chains. Every entry covers one CDR3 protein and lists the most common genes and DNA from its rows. These V and J calls are TCRdb output, not the study's own analysis. This sample has about 150,000 distinct CDR3 sequences in its table, and approximately 20% of those were observed once. The top ten constitute over 60% of the sample.

The TCR originated in a woman aged 45 to 65 with Graves' hyperthyroidism that later progressed to Graves' ophthalmopathy. The chain uses TRBV5-1 and TRBJ2-2; no D gene can be assigned with confidence. Input material: blood. The bases read TGCGCCAGCAGCTATGATGAGAGGAACACCGGGGAGCTGTTTTTT. Translation gives CASSYDERNTGELFF.